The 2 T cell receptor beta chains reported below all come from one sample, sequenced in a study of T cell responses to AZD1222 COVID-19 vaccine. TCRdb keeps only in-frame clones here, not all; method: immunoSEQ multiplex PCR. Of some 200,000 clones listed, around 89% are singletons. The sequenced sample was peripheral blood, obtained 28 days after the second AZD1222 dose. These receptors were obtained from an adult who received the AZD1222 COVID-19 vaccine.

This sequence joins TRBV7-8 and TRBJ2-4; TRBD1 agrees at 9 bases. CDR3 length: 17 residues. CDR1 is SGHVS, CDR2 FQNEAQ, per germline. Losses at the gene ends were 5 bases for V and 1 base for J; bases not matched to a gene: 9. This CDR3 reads CASSTRPGTGAKNIQYF. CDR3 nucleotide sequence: TGTGCCAGCAGCACCCGTCCCGGGACAGGGGCCAAAAACATTCAGTACTTC. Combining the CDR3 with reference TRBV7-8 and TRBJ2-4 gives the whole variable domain GAGVSQSPRYKVAKRGQDVALRCDPISGHVSLFWYQQALGQGPEFLTYFQNEAQLDKSGLPSDRFFAERPEGSVSTLKIQRTQQEDSAVYLCASSTRPGTGAKNIQYFGAGTRLSVL.

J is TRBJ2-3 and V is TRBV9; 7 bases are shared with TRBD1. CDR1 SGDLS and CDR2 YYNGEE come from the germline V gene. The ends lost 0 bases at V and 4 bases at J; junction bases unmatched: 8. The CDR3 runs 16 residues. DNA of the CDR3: TGTGCCAGCAGCGTAGGAGGGGGACAGCTTTCAGATACGCAGTATTTT. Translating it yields CASSVGGGQLSDTQYF.